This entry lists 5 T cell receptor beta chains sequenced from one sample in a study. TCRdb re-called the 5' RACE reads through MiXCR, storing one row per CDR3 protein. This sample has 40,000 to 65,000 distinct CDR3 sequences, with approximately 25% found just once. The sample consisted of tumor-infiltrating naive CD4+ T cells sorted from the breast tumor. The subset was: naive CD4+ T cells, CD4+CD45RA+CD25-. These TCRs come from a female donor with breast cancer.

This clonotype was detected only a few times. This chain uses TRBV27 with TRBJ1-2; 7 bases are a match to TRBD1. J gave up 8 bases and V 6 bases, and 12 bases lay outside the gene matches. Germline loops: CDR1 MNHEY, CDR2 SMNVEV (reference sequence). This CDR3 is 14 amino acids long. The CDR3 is CASRGTAPAGGYTF. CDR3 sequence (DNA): TGTGCCAGCAGAGGGACAGCTCCAGCGGGCGGCTACACCTTC.

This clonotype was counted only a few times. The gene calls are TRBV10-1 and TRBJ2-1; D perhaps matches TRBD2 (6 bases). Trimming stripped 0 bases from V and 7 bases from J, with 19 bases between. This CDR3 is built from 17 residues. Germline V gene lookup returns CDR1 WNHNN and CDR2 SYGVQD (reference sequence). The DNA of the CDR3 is TGCGCCAGCAGTGAGTCGATTTCTCCCGGGAGTTCTAATGAGCAGTTCTTC. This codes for CASSESISPGSSNEQFF.

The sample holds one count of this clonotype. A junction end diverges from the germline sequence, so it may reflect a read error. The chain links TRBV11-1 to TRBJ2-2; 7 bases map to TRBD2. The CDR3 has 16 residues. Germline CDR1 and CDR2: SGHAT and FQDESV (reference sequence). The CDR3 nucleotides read TGTGCCAGCAGCTTTTCCCGACTGAGCGGGACCGGGGATCTGTTTTTT. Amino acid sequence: CASSFSRLSGTGDLFF.

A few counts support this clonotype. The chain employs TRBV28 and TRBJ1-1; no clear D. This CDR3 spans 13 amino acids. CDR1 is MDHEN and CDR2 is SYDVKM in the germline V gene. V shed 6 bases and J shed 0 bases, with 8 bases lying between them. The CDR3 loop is CASRPDLNTEAFF. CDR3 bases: TGTGCCAGCAGGCCGGATTTGAACACTGAAGCTTTCTTT. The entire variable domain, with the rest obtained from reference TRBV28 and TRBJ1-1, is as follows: DVKVTQSSRYLVKRTGEKVFLECVQDMDHENMFWYRQDPGLGLRLIYFSYDVKMKEKGDIPEGYSVSREKKERFSLILESASTNQTSMYLCASRPDLNTEAFFGQGTRLTVV.

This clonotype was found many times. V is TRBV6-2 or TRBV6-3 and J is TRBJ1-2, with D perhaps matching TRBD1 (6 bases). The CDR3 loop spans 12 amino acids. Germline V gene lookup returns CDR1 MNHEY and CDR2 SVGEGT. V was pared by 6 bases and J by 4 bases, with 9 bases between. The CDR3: CASRGGTYGYTF. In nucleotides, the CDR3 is TGTGCCAGCAGAGGGGGGACCTATGGCTACACCTTC.